The 13 T cell receptor beta chains presented below share a single source sample, sequenced in a study of CD8+ T cells in alopecia areata. Reverse transcription of extracted RNA yielded cDNA, which provided the sequencing template. Produced via immunoSEQ multiplex PCR; TCRdb's table is partial and in-frame only. The sample records approximately 100,000 clones, 55% being singletons. Sequenced sample: CD4+ T cells sorted from blood. These receptors were obtained from a human donor in good health.

The chain carries TRBV11-1 and TRBJ1-2; TRBD1 might be the D (5 bases). CDR3 length equals 12 residues. Germline V gene lookup returns CDR1 SGHAT and CDR2 FQDESV (reference sequence). With 5 bases removed from V and 8 bases from J, the gap between germline ends came to 12 bases. The CDR3 spells CASSVEGNGYTF. The DNA for the CDR3 is TGTGCCAGCAGCGTCGAGGGGAACGGCTACACCTTC.

J is TRBJ2-2 and V is TRBV5-1; 8 nucleotides align to TRBD1. Per germline, CDR1 SGHRS and CDR2 YFSETQ. V dropped 6 bases and J dropped 3; count of bases not matched to a gene: 4. This CDR3 region has 14 residues. CDR3 nucleotide sequence: TGCGCCAGCAAACGGACAGGGTACACCGGGGAGCTGTTTTTT. Translating it yields CASKRTGYTGELFF. The variable domain in full, completed from reference TRBV5-1 and TRBJ2-2, reads KAGVTQTPRYLIKTRGQQVTLSCSPISGHRSVSWYQQTPGQGLQFLFEYFSETQRNKGNFPGRFSGRQFSNSRSEMNVSTLELGDSALYLCASKRTGYTGELFFGEGSRLTVL.

The sample holds one count of this clone. The chain uses TRBV30 and TRBJ2-1; D unclear. The CDR3 is made up of 13 amino acids. Deletions cut 0 bases from V and 7 bases from J, with 10 bases between. Germline values: CDR1 GTSNPN, CDR2 SVGIG (reference sequence). The CDR3 DNA follows: TGTGCCTGGAGTGTACTTGTGGAGAATGAGCAGTTCTTC. Translating gives CAWSVLVENEQFF.

The chain is built from TRBV15 and TRBJ2-3; the D gene could be TRBD1 or TRBD2 (5 bases each). The CDR3 loop spans 13 amino acids. CDR1 is LNHNV, CDR2 YYDKDF, per germline (reference sequence). V was pared by 4 bases and J by 7 bases, with 12 bases between. The CDR3 sequence: CATSKRDLHTQYF. DNA for the CDR3: TGTGCCACCAGCAAAAGGGACCTTCATACGCAGTATTTT.

This chain connects TRBV7-2 to TRBJ2-5, with D maybe TRBD1 (6 bases). Germline loops: CDR1 SGHTA, CDR2 FQGNSA. CDR3 length equals 14 residues. V lost 5 bases, J lost 0 bases, and 10 bases lay in between. CDR3 sequence: CASSRTGYQETQYF. Here the CDR3 DNA reads TGTGCCAGCAGCCGAACAGGGTACCAAGAGACCCAGTACTTC. The full variable domain, in which reference TRBV7-2 and TRBJ2-5 provide the parts outside the CDR3, is GAGVSQSPSNKVTEKGKDVELRCDPISGHTALYWYRQSLGQGLEFLIYFQGNSAPDKSGLPSDRFSAERTGGSVSTLTIQRTQQEDSAVYLCASSRTGYQETQYFGPGTRLLVL.

The genes are TRBV30 and TRBJ1-5; D is unclear. The CDR3 consists of 14 residues. Trimming cost V 3 bases and J 3 bases, with 12 bases left between them. The germline gives CDR1 GTSNPN, CDR2 SVGIG (reference sequence). The CDR3 reads CAWSAGSLNQPQHF. The CDR3 coding sequence is TGTGCCTGGAGCGCCGGGAGCCTCAATCAGCCCCAGCATTTT.

The gene calls are TRBV6-6 and TRBJ2-1; perhaps TRBD2 as D (6 bases). This CDR3 has 15 residues. Germline values: CDR1 MNHNY, CDR2 SVGAGI (reference sequence). V lost 6 bases, J lost 9 bases, and 21 bases lay in between. The CDR3 coding sequence is TGTGCCAGCAGGATGACTAGTTCCTCGTACGGTGAGCAGTTCTTC. Translation: CASRMTSSSYGEQFF.

The V call is TRBV7-2, the J call TRBJ2-5; 8 bases match TRBD2. Trimming at V came to 1 base and at J to 7 bases, leaving 5 bases not matched to a gene. There are 14 residues in the CDR3. CDR1 SGHTA and CDR2 FQGNSA come from the germline V gene. The DNA of the CDR3 is TGTGCCAGCAGCTTAGAACGGGGGGGCGGGACCCAGTACTTC. This sequence encodes CASSLERGGGTQYF.

V and J are TRBV9 and TRBJ2-6, with unresolved D. Germline assignment: CDR1 SGDLS and CDR2 YYNGEE. This CDR3 has 15 residues. The V end was cut by 4 bases, the J end by 1 base, with 9 bases between. CDR3 DNA: TGTGCCAGCAGCAGTATAGGGTCTGGGGCCAACGTCCTGACTTTC. This sequence encodes CASSSIGSGANVLTF.

The rearrangement joins TRBV5-1 to TRBJ2-5; 8 bases are a match to TRBD2. Trimming took 4 bases from V and 2 from J; bases not matched to a gene: 10. This CDR3 is built from 16 residues. Germline V gene sequence: CDR1 SGHRS, CDR2 YFSETQ. The CDR3 loop reads CASSPGGAIIQETQYF. Written as DNA, the CDR3 is TGCGCCAGCAGCCCGGGGGGGGCTATAATACAAGAGACCCAGTACTTC.

This clone was counted a few times. The chain links TRBV7-9 to TRBJ1-2, with D hard to call. Trimming took 5 bases from V and 3 from J, leaving 10 bases between them. Germline values: CDR1 SEHNR, CDR2 FQNEAQ (reference sequence). The CDR3 loop spans 13 amino acids. In DNA form, the CDR3 reads TGTGCCAGCAGCCCTTCCCCCGACTATGGCTACACCTTC. It yields the protein CASSPSPDYGYTF.

The rearrangement joins TRBV5-6 to TRBJ2-7; D gene ambiguous. This CDR3 has 12 residues. Germline V CDR1 and CDR2: SGHDT, YYEEEE. With 2 bases removed from V and 3 bases from J, the gap between germline ends came to 6 bases. The CDR3 DNA sequence: TGTGCCAGCAGCTTTTATGGCTACGAGCAGTACTTC. Protein: CASSFYGYEQYF. Drawing the rest from reference TRBV5-6 and TRBJ2-7, the complete variable domain is DAGVTQSPTHLIKTRGQQVTLRCSPKSGHDTVSWYQQALGQGPQFIFQYYEEEERQRGNFPDRFSGHQFPNYSSELNVNALLLGDSALYLCASSFYGYEQYFGPGTRLTVT.

This chain links TRBV7-3 with TRBJ1-5, with D possibly TRBD1 on 6 matching bases. CDR1 and CDR2 from the germline V gene are SGHTA and FQGTGA. The V end lost 3 bases, the J end lost 7 bases, and 19 bases lay between the germline ends. The CDR3 has 16 amino acids. The CDR3 loop is CASSLMTGGRGQPQHF. The DNA for the CDR3 is TGTGCCAGCAGCTTGATGACTGGGGGGCGCGGGCAGCCCCAGCATTTT.